A single sample is the source of the 23 T cell receptor beta chains below, sequenced in a study of T-cell memory formation after mild COVID-19. TCRdb used MiXCR to reprocess the 5' RACE reads, holding one entry per CDR3 protein. The profile shows about 190,000 distinct CDR3 sequences, 15% to 20% of them singletons. Sequenced input: PBMCs or a T cell subset sorted from them (not recorded which). These TCRs come from an adult woman who had mild COVID-19 (a few samples of this study predate the infection). Cell type and time point are not known.

In this sample, this clonotype turned up a few times. The V and J genes are TRBV5-1 and TRBJ2-7; 9 bases line up with TRBD1. Trimming at V came to 4 bases and at J to 7 bases, leaving 12 bases not matched to a gene. Germline V lookup: CDR1 SGHRS, CDR2 YFSETQ. This CDR3 is 15 amino acids long. The chain's CDR3 is CASSLRTGESGEQYF. The CDR3 DNA reads as TGCGCCAGCAGCCTTCGGACAGGGGAATCGGGGGAGCAGTACTTC.

This clonotype was seen many times. This chain uses TRBV20-1 with TRBJ1-1, with 8 bases lining up with TRBD1. With V trimmed by 5 bases and J by 1 base, 9 bases remained unmatched. Germline CDR1 is DFQATT and CDR2 is SNEGSKA (reference sequence). There are 15 residues in the CDR3. The CDR3 region has the DNA TGCAGTGCTTGGCCACAGACAGGGGCGAACACTGAAGCTTTCTTT. Protein: CSAWPQTGANTEAFF.

The CDR3 sequence: CASSLGGTGGVYEQYF. The CDR3 DNA reads TGTGCCAGCAGCTTAGGAGGGACAGGGGGCGTCTACGAGCAGTACTTC. The chain links TRBV7-2 to TRBJ2-7; TRBD1 aligns across 12 bases. CDR3 size: 16 residues. J was trimmed by 3 bases and V by 1 base; bases with no gene match: 4. The germline V gene has CDR1 SGHTA and CDR2 FQGNSA.

This clonotype was counted once. The V and J genes are TRBV5-4 and TRBJ2-7, with D possibly matching TRBD2 (5 bases). This CDR3 region has 12 residues. Germline V CDR1 and CDR2: SGHNT, YYREEE (reference sequence). Trimming removed 2 bases from V and 4 bases from J, with 7 bases in between. Here the CDR3 reads CASSLGLYEQYF. CDR3 coding DNA: TGTGCCAGCAGCTTAGGACTTTACGAGCAGTACTTC.

For this clonotype: A junction boundary mismatches the germline segment, possibly from a read error. The chain links TRBV11-2 to TRBJ1-1; tentative D call: TRBD1 (6 bases). From germline, CDR1 is SGHAT and CDR2 FQNNGV. The length of the CDR3 is 14 residues. CDR3 sequence (DNA): TGTGCCAGCAGCAAACAGGGTGGGAACTCTGAAGCTTTCTTT. As protein: CASSKQGGNSEAFF.

In this sample, this clonotype turned up a few times. The chain recombines TRBV11-3 with TRBJ2-2; D is ambiguous. With 8 bases removed from V and 7 bases from J, the gap between germline ends came to 11 bases. The CDR3 is made up of 12 amino acids. CDR1 and CDR2 (germline): SGHNT, YENEEA. Here the CDR3 DNA reads TGTGCCAGCGGGCATGTCGGCGGGGAGCTGTTTTTT. Its protein product is CASGHVGGELFF.

Ten or more counts support this clonotype. An end of the junction differs from the germline gene, which may be a read error. The chain carries TRBV7-7 and TRBJ2-2, with 10 bases aligning to TRBD2. Germline CDR1 is SSHAT and CDR2 is FNYEAQ (reference sequence). CDR3 size: 14 residues. In nucleotides, the CDR3 is TGTGCTAGCAGGACTAGCGGGAACACCGGGGAGCTGTTTTTT. Amino acids: CASRTSGNTGELFF.

This chain joins TRBV7-9 and TRBJ1-1; tentative D call: TRBD1 (5 bases). Trimming pared 5 bases from V and 1 base from J, leaving 8 bases between. The germline V gene has CDR1 SEHNR and CDR2 FQNEAQ (reference sequence). The CDR3 extends over 13 amino acids. CDR3 sequence reads: CASSLQANTEAFF. For the CDR3, the DNA is TGTGCCAGCAGCCTACAGGCGAACACTGAAGCTTTCTTT.

V and J are TRBV3-1 and TRBJ1-2; D is perhaps TRBD1 (5 bases). This CDR3 spans 15 amino acids. Per germline, CDR1 LGHDT and CDR2 YNNKEL (reference sequence). V dropped 5 bases and J dropped 2 bases, with 15 bases sitting between them. The DNA of the CDR3 is TGTGCCAGCAGCAAAGGGGCCCCTCTGAACTATGGCTACACCTTC. Translating it yields CASSKGAPLNYGYTF.

The chain uses TRBV5-1 and TRBJ2-7; D unclear. The V end lost 0 bases, the J end lost 2 bases, and 18 bases lay between the germline ends. There are 17 residues in the CDR3. The germline gives CDR1 SGHRS, CDR2 YFSETQ. CDR3: CASSLAKITAQTYEQYF. In DNA form, the CDR3 reads TGCGCCAGCAGCTTGGCAAAGATAACGGCTCAGACCTACGAGCAGTACTTC.

The chain joins TRBV6-2 or TRBV6-3 to TRBJ2-5, with 9 bases matching TRBD2. Germline CDR1 is MNHEY and CDR2 is SVGEGT. V gave up 4 bases and J gave up 3 bases; unmatched junction bases: 3. CDR3 length: 14 residues. CDR3 residues: CASSSLAGEETQYF. The CDR3 nucleotides read TGTGCCAGCAGTTCCTTAGCGGGAGAAGAGACCCAGTACTTC.

This clonotype was found many times. The V and J genes are TRBV5-1 and TRBJ2-5; tentative D call: TRBD1 (6 bases). Germline V gene sequence: CDR1 SGHRS, CDR2 YFSETQ. The CDR3 is 14 residues long. Trimming shortened V by 3 bases and J by 1 base, and 10 bases separated the two germline ends. CDR3 loop: CASSYGQTQETQYF. DNA of the CDR3: TGCGCCAGCAGCTACGGACAGACCCAAGAGACCCAGTACTTC.

This chain joins TRBV25-1 and TRBJ2-1, with D unclear. Trimming shortened V by 2 bases and J by 8 bases, and 19 bases separated the two germline ends. The germline gives CDR1 MGHDK, CDR2 SYGVNS. The CDR3 runs to 16 residues. Here the CDR3 reads CASSEGLVMEKDEQFF. Written as DNA, the CDR3 is TGTGCCAGCAGTGAAGGGCTAGTAATGGAGAAGGATGAGCAGTTCTTC.

The genes are TRBV4-1 and TRBJ2-2; no firm D call. The germline CDR1 and CDR2 sequences are MGHRA and YSYEKL. The CDR3 spans 17 residues. V lost 0 bases and J 4 bases, leaving 15 bases between the germline ends. As DNA, the CDR3 is TGCGCCAGCAGCCAAGATTTGGCGGCTGGCGCCACCGGGGAGCTGTTTTTT. Its protein is CASSQDLAAGATGELFF.

This clonotype was picked up a small number of times. CDR3 nucleotide sequence: TGTGCCAGCAGCTTGGAAGCTAACTATGGCTACACCTTC. Protein product: CASSLEANYGYTF. This chain uses TRBV5-4 with TRBJ1-2; no firm D call. The CDR3 has 13 amino acids. V dropped 0 bases and J dropped 0 bases, with 3 bases sitting between them. From germline, CDR1 is SGHNT and CDR2 YYREEE (reference sequence). Full variable domain (outside the CDR3, taken from reference TRBV5-4 and TRBJ1-2): ETGVTQSPTHLIKTRGQQVTLRCSSQSGHNTVSWYQQALGQGPQFIFQYYREEENGRGNFPPRFSGLQFPNYSSELNVNALELDDSALYLCASSLEANYGYTFGSGTRLTVV.

The CDR3 spells CASSRLAGGPLDIQYF. CDR3 DNA sequence: TGTGCCAGCAGTCGACTAGCGGGAGGGCCGCTGGACATTCAGTACTTC. The chain is built from TRBV2 and TRBJ2-4; TRBD2 agrees at 14 bases. This CDR3 has 16 residues. The junction had 8 bases not matched to a gene; V was cut back by 5 bases and J by 8 bases. Germline CDR1 and CDR2: SNHLY and FYNNEI.

This clonotype was recorded a few times. The V call is TRBV11-1, the J call TRBJ2-7, with 10 bases that match TRBD1. Germline-derived CDR1 and CDR2 are SGHAT and FQDESV (reference sequence). The CDR3 spans 16 residues. V dropped 7 bases and J dropped 6; count of bases not matched to a gene: 15. CDR3 in DNA: TGTGCCAGCACCGGGCGACAGGGGGCGCGGAACCTCGAGCAGTACTTC. This sequence encodes CASTGRQGARNLEQYF.

This clonotype occurred a few times. J is TRBJ1-3 and V is TRBV12-3 or TRBV12-4; D remains ambiguous. This CDR3 is built from 14 residues. Deletions cut 5 bases from V and 7 bases from J, with 15 bases between. CDR3 DNA sequence: TGTGCCAGCAGTACCCCCGGACTGGGCAACACCATATATTTT. This translates into CASSTPGLGNTIYF.

Only a few counts were recorded for this clonotype. J is TRBJ1-4 and V is TRBV5-6; no definite D call. This CDR3 comprises 15 residues. The V end was cut by 4 bases, the J end by 7 bases, with 17 bases between. The germline CDR1 and CDR2 sequences are SGHDT and YYEEEE. CDR3 nucleotide sequence: TGTGCCAGCAGCCAAGGTCCGGGATTAGGTGAAAAACTGTTTTTT. Residues: CASSQGPGLGEKLFF. The whole variable domain, remainder taken from reference TRBV5-6 and TRBJ1-4, is DAGVTQSPTHLIKTRGQQVTLRCSPKSGHDTVSWYQQALGQGPQFIFQYYEEEERQRGNFPDRFSGHQFPNYSSELNVNALLLGDSALYLCASSQGPGLGEKLFFGSGTQLSVL.

The rearrangement links TRBV12-3 or TRBV12-4 to TRBJ2-7; D is perhaps TRBD1 (6 bases). The CDR3 extends over 15 amino acids. V was pared by 6 bases and J by 2 bases, with 17 bases between. DNA of the CDR3: TGTGCCAGCAGCCTCTATTCGACAGGAGCCTACGAGCAGTACTTC. It translates to CASSLYSTGAYEQYF.

The rearrangement joins TRBV7-9 to TRBJ1-5; TRBD1 is a possible D gene (6 bases). The length of the CDR3 is 12 residues. V dropped 5 bases and J dropped 9 bases, with 11 bases sitting between them. Germline lookup yields CDR1 SEHNR and CDR2 FQNEAQ (reference sequence). The CDR3 reads CASSPQGGPQHF. The CDR3 bases are TGTGCCAGCAGCCCACAGGGAGGGCCCCAGCATTTT.

Comment on this clonotype: Since the CDR3 does not end with the conserved phenylalanine or tryptophan, this likely comes from a read error. The J gene is TRBJ1-1, the V gene TRBV7-3; D unclear. In germline, CDR1 is SGHTA, CDR2 FQGTGA. V lost 2 bases and J lost 0, with 7 bases in between. The CDR3 loop spans 14 amino acids. CDR3 protein: CASSLPEMNTEAFL. CDR3 coding DNA: TGTGCCAGCAGCTTACCAGAGATGAACACTGAAGCTTTCCTT.

The genes are TRBV25-1 and TRBJ2-6; D might be TRBD2 (6 bases). CDR1 MGHDK and CDR2 SYGVNS come from the germline V gene. The length of the CDR3 is 18 residues. Deletions cut 4 bases from V and 1 base from J, with 17 bases between. The CDR3 nucleotides are TGTGCCAGCAGTGGTTTTGGGGGGTTAGTATCTGGGGCCAACGTCCTGACTTTC. This gives the protein CASSGFGGLVSGANVLTF.